In this sample, the clone carrying this T cell receptor (beta chain) turned up many times. These data belong to a study of T cells in Graves' hyperthyroidism and ophthalmopathy. Researchers amplified the TCR beta CDR3 regions from RNA transcripts. The study used the HTBI primer set for a first-round RT-PCR of the TCR CDR3. TCRdb itself ran the multiplex PCR reads through MiXCR, one entry per CDR3 protein. The sample has about 690,000 distinct CDR3 sequences, roughly 17% seen once. The ends were cut back, 1 base at V and 9 bases at J, with 13 bases in the middle. The CDR3 loop spans 14 amino acids. Germline CDR1 is SGHTA and CDR2 is FQGNSA.

Material: blood. The chain uses TRBV7-2 and TRBJ1-5; D gene unclear. The origin of this receptor is a man in his fifties or sixties with Graves' hyperthyroidism. The CDR3 bases are TGTGCCAGCAGCTTAGGCAGTGACCTTTGGCCCCAGCATTTT. Protein sequence: CASSLGSDLWPQHF. Complete variable domain (other parts from reference TRBV7-2 and TRBJ1-5): GAGVSQSPSNKVTEKGKDVELRCDPISGHTALYWYRQSLGQGLEFLIYFQGNSAPDKSGLPSDRFSAERTGGSVSTLTIQRTQQEDSAVYLCASSLGSDLWPQHFGDGTRLSIL.